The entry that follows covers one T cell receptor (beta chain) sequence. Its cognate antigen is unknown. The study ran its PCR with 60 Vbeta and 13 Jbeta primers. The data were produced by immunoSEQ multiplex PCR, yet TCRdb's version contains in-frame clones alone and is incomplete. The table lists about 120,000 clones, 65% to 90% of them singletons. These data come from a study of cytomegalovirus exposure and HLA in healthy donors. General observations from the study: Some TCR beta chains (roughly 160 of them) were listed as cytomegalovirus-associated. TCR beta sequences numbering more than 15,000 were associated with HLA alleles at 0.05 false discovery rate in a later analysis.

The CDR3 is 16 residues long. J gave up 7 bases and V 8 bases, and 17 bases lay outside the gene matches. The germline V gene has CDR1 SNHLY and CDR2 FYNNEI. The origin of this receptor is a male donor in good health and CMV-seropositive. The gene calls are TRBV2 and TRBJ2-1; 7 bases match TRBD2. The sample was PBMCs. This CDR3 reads CASSPGGNGRRNEQFF. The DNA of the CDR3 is TGTGCCAGCTCCCCTGGGGGTAACGGGAGGAGGAATGAGCAGTTCTTC.